The 7 T cell receptor beta chains below were found in one sample sequenced in a study of blood T cell repertoires in COVID-19. Assay used: immunoSEQ multiplex PCR; TCRdb lists only in-frame clones, some missing. The sample includes about 250,000 clones, roughly 90% of them seen just once. The sample was PBMCs or T cells enriched from blood (not recorded which). These receptors were collected from a woman in her twenties or thirties with acute COVID-19.

This chain uses TRBV18 with TRBJ2-5; weak D call: TRBD2 (5 bases). The CDR3 runs 14 residues. The germline CDR1 and CDR2 sequences are KGHSH and LQKENI. V was shortened by 8 bases and J by 5 bases, with 18 bases between the two germline ends. This CDR3 is CASARAVAIETQYF. The CDR3 DNA reads TGTGCCAGCGCCCGGGCGGTAGCGATCGAGACCCAGTACTTC.

The V and J genes are TRBV11-3 and TRBJ2-1; TRBD1 is a possible D gene (5 bases). Trimming pared 0 bases from V and 1 base from J, leaving 7 bases between. Germline CDR1 and CDR2: SGHNT and YENEEA. The CDR3 length is 15 residues. Written as DNA, the CDR3 is TGTGCCAGCAGCTTAGATCCAGGGTCCTACAATGAGCAGTTCTTC. Translated: CASSLDPGSYNEQFF. The full variable domain, completed using reference TRBV11-3 and TRBJ2-1, is EAGVVQSPRYKIIEKKQPVAFWCNPISGHNTLYWYLQNLGQGPELLIRYENEEAVDDSQLPKDRFSAERLKGVDSTLKIQPAELGDSAVYLCASSLDPGSYNEQFFGPGTRLTVL.

V is TRBV5-1 and J is TRBJ2-6, with TRBD1 identical over 11 bases. With 4 bases clipped from V and 1 base from J, the junction kept 7 bases outside the gene matches. This CDR3 region has 18 residues. Germline V CDR1 and CDR2: SGHRS, YFSETQ. Written as DNA, the CDR3 is TGCGCCAGCAGCGCCTGGACAGGGGGCACTTCTGGGGCCAACGTCCTGACTTTC. Translating it yields CASSAWTGGTSGANVLTF.

The chain carries TRBV28 and TRBJ2-3, with a possible D match to TRBD1 (6 bases). The length of the CDR3 is 12 residues. Trimming removed 3 bases from V and 10 bases from J, with 11 bases in between. Germline lookup yields CDR1 MDHEN and CDR2 SYDVKM. This CDR3 is CASSFSQGAQYF. CDR3 coding DNA: TGTGCCAGCAGTTTCTCACAGGGAGCGCAGTATTTT.

This chain connects TRBV6-5 to TRBJ1-1; perhaps TRBD1 as D (6 bases). Germline V gives CDR1 MNHEY, CDR2 SVGAGI. This CDR3 is 14 amino acids long. The V and J ends lost 6 bases and 3 bases respectively, with 14 bases between them. Written as DNA, the CDR3 is TGTGCCAGCAGGGCCATACACAGGGACACTGAAGCTTTCTTT. This codes for CASRAIHRDTEAFF.

The V call is TRBV30, the J call TRBJ2-7; weak D call: TRBD1 (5 bases). Trimming took off 7 bases at V and 4 bases at J, with 20 bases between the two ends. CDR3 size: 14 residues. CDR1 and CDR2 (germline): GTSNPN, SVGIG (reference sequence). The CDR3 reads CASSAGPNLYEQYF. CDR3 bases: TGTGCCTCCTCGGCAGGGCCCAATCTTTACGAGCAGTACTTC.

The V and J genes are TRBV29-1 and TRBJ1-1, with TRBD1 matching 7 bases. The J segment lost 5 bases and the V segment lost 1 base, leaving 25 bases of the junction unmatched. CDR1 and CDR2 from the germline V gene are SQVTM and ANQGSEA. The CDR3 is 20 amino acids. DNA for the CDR3: TGCAGCGTTGAAGGGGTCCCGGGACAGCTTATTGGCCCCTCGGGTACTGAAGCTTTCTTT. Residues: CSVEGVPGQLIGPSGTEAFF. Combining the CDR3 with reference TRBV29-1 and TRBJ1-1 gives the whole variable domain SAVISQKPSRDICQRGTSLTIQCQVDSQVTMMFWYRQQPGQSLTLIATANQGSEATYESGFVIDKFPISRPNLTFSTLTVSNMSPEDSSIYLCSVEGVPGQLIGPSGTEAFFGQGTRLTVV.